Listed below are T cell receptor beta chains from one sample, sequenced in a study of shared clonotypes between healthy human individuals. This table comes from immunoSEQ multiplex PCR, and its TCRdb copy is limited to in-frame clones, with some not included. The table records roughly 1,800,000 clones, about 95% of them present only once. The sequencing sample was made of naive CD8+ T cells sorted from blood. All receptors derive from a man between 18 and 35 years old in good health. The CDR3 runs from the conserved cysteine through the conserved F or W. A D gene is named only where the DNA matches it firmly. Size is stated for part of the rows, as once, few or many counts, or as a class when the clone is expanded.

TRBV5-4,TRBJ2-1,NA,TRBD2,CASSPGLAEQFF,TGTGCCAGCAGCCCCGGACTAGCGGAGCAGTTCTTC
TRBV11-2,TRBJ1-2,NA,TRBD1,CASSIGTGGHLYGYTF,TGTGCCAGCAGCATTGGGACAGGGGGCCACCTTTATGGCTACACCTTC
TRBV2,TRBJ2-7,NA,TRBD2,CASLPGGGYEQYF,TGTGCCAGCCTACCGGGAGGCGGCTACGAGCAGTACTTC
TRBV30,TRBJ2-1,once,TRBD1,CAWSLGQGYNKQFF,TGTGCCTGGAGTTTGGGACAGGGCTACAATAAGCAGTTCTTC
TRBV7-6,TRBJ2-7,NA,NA,CASSPGGAYEQYF,TGTGCCAGCAGCCCAGGAGGGGCATACGAGCAGTACTTC
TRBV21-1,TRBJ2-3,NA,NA,CASRTGINTDTQYF,TGTGCCAGCAGGACAGGGATTAACACAGATACGCAGTATTTT
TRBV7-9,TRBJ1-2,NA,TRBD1,CASSLGTGNYGYTF,TGTGCCAGCAGCTTAGGGACAGGGAACTATGGCTACACCTTC
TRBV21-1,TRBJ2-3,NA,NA,CASSKSGRSGGCTDTQYF,TGTGCCAGCAGCAAGTCGGGGCGTAGCGGGGGGTGCACAGATACGCAGTATTTT
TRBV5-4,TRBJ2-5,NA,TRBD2,CASSLVAGGGETQYF,TGTGCCAGCAGCTTGGTTGCGGGAGGGGGAGAGACCCAGTACTTC
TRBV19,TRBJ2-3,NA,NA,CASSRKWPGNTDTQYF,TGTGCCAGTAGTAGGAAATGGCCTGGAAACACAGATACGCAGTATTTT
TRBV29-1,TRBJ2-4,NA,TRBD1,CSVSGTGGRAKNIQYF,TGCAGCGTATCCGGCACAGGGGGCCGGGCCAAAAACATTCAGTACTTC
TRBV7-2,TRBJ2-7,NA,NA,CASSLEAAGHYEQYF,TGTGCCAGCAGCTTAGAGGCCGCAGGGCACTACGAGCAGTACTTC
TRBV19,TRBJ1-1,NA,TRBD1,CASSWDRNTEAFF,TGTGCCAGTAGTTGGGACAGGAACACTGAAGCTTTCTTT
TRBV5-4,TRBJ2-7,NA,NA,CASSFSMGEQYF,TGTGCCAGCAGCTTCTCCATGGGAGAGCAGTACTTC
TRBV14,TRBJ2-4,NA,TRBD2,CASSQEWSGRTKNIQYF,TGTGCCAGCAGCCAAGAATGGAGCGGGAGAACCAAAAACATTCAGTACTTC
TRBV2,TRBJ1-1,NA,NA,CASSPTGTLNFGAFF,TGTGCCAGCAGCCCCACCGGGACTCTGAACTTCGGGGCTTTCTTT
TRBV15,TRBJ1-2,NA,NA,CATSRGEGGYTF,TGTGCCACCAGCAGAGGCGAGGGTGGCTACACCTTC
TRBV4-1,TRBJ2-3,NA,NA,CASSQVANRESSTDTQYF,TGCGCCAGCAGCCAAGTTGCTAATAGGGAATCTAGCACAGATACGCAGTATTTT
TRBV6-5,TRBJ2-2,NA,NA,CASRELVAGELFF,TGTGCCAGCAGAGAACTCGTAGCCGGGGAGCTGTTTTTT
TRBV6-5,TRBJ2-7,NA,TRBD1,CASSSQGPKGEQYF,TGTGCCAGCAGTTCACAGGGGCCTAAGGGAGAGCAGTACTTC
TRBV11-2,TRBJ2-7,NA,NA,CASSFSEGRNEQYF,TGTGCCAGCAGCTTCTCGGAGGGGCGGAACGAGCAGTACTTC
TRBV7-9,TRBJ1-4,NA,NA,CASSLDRAEKLFF,TGTGCCAGCAGCTTAGACAGGGCTGAAAAACTGTTTTTT
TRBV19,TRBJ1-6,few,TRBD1,CATRGQVGNSPLHF,TGTGCCACCCGGGGACAGGTCGGAAATTCACCCCTCCACTTT
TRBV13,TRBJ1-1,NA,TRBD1,CASRYRGGTEAFF,TGTGCCAGCAGGTACAGGGGCGGCACTGAAGCTTTCTTT
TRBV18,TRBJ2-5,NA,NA,CASSPPTEETQYF,TGTGCCAGCTCACCACCGACCGAAGAGACCCAGTACTTC
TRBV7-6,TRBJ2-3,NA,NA,CASSGETGALGTDTQYF,TGTGCCAGCAGCGGTGAGACGGGGGCACTAGGCACAGATACGCAGTATTTT
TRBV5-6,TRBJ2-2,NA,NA,CASSPPSSGELFF,TGTGCCAGCAGCCCTCCTAGCTCCGGGGAGCTGTTTTTT
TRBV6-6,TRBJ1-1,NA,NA,CASSYSNEDTEAFF,TGTGCCAGCAGTTACTCGAATGAGGACACTGAAGCTTTCTTT
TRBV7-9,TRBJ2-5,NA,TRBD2,CASSLGIGGQETQYF,TGTGCCAGCAGCTTAGGGATCGGGGGGCAAGAGACCCAGTACTTC
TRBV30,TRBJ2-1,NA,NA,CAWTEGSEQFF,TGTGCCTGGACGGAAGGATCTGAGCAGTTCTTC
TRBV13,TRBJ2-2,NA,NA,CASSPRTGELFF,TGTGCCAGCAGCCCCCGGACCGGGGAGCTGTTTTTT
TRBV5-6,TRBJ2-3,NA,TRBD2,CASSLELAGGRITQYF,TGTGCCAGCAGCTTGGAGCTAGCGGGGGGGCGCATTACGCAGTATTTT
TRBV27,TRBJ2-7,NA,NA,CASKGTAGYEQYF,TGTGCCAGCAAGGGGACAGCGGGCTACGAGCAGTACTTC
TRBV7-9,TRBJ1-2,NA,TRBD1,CASSGQGNGYTF,TGTGCCAGCTCCGGACAGGGGAATGGCTACACCTTC
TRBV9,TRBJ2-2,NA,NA,CASSLGGTELFF,TGTGCCAGCAGTTTAGGCGGGACGGAGCTGTTTTTT
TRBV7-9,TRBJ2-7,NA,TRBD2,CASGLGGSYEQYF,TGTGCCAGCGGCCTGGGGGGGTCCTACGAGCAGTACTTC
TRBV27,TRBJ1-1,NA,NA,CASSLSRGMNTEAFF,TGTGCCAGCAGTTTATCCCGGGGCATGAACACTGAAGCTTTCTTT
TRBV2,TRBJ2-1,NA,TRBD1,CAGWDSEQFF,TGTGCCGGCTGGGACAGTGAGCAGTTCTTC
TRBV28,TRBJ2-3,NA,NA,CASRPKGEGKDTQYF,TGTGCCAGCAGGCCTAAGGGTGAAGGCAAAGATACGCAGTATTTT
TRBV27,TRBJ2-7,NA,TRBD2,CASSLGLAGGPGDEQYF,TGTGCCAGCAGTTTAGGGTTAGCGGGAGGGCCTGGGGACGAGCAGTACTTC
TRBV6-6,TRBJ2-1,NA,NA,CASSYEGLTYNEQFF,TGTGCCAGCAGTTACGAAGGACTTACATACAATGAGCAGTTCTTC
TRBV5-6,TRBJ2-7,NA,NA,CASSTVSYEQYF,TGTGCCAGCAGCACGGTCTCCTACGAGCAGTACTTC
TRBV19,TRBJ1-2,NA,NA,CASSYALDSFYGYTF,TGTGCCAGTAGTTACGCCCTCGACAGTTTCTATGGCTACACCTTC
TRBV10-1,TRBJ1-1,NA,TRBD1,CASSAQDRGPLNTEAFF,TGCGCCAGCAGCGCTCAAGACAGGGGGCCGTTGAACACTGAAGCTTTCTTT
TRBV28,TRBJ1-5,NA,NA,CASSYPGVSNQPQHF,TGTGCCAGCAGTTATCCCGGGGTGAGCAATCAGCCCCAGCATTTT
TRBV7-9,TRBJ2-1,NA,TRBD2,CASRTAGVNYNEQFF,TGTGCCAGCCGAACAGCGGGAGTTAACTACAATGAGCAGTTCTTC
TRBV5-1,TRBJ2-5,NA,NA,CASSLSQVGFQETQYF,TGCGCCAGCAGCTTGTCGCAGGTGGGGTTCCAAGAGACCCAGTACTTC
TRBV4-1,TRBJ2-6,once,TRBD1,CASSQRLGTALKYFSGANVLTF,TGCGCCAGCAGCCAGCGACTTGGGACAGCCCTCAAATATTTCTCTGGGGCCAACGTCCTGACTTTC